This TCR beta chain was identified during a study of T-cell memory formation after mild COVID-19. Losses at the gene ends were 7 bases for V and 6 bases for J; bases not matched to a gene: 11. CDR3 length: 15 residues. In germline, CDR1 is MNHNS, CDR2 SASEGT. In its sample, this clonotype was seen a few times. TCRdb re-called the 5' RACE reads with MiXCR, one entry per CDR3 protein. Of approximately 350,000 distinct CDR3 sequences in the sample, around 28% were seen once. The genes are TRBV6-1 and TRBJ2-1; 8 bases map to TRBD1. This clonotype was sampled from an adult woman who had mild COVID-19 (a few samples of this study predate the infection). Cell type and time point are not known. Material for sequencing was PBMCs or a T cell subset sorted from them (not recorded which). The CDR3 DNA is TGTGCCAGCATAGATCGGACAGGGAAGGGCAATGAGCAGTTCTTC. Its protein is CASIDRTGKGNEQFF.